This TCR beta chain emerged from a study of CD4 T cells in relation to SARS-CoV-2 and coronaviruses. The CDR3 length is 16 residues. Germline V gene data show CDR1 as SGHTA and CDR2 as FQGTGA. Trimming cost V 5 bases and J 3 bases; bases outside gene matches: 4. CD4+ T cells from unexposed donors were obtained before the COVID-19 pandemic (2011-2018). Profiled with immunoSEQ multiplex PCR; TCRdb holds only in-frame clones, not every one. Of 68,000 or so clones listed, approximately 93% were seen once; the top ten hold approximately 0.25%. Sequencing was done on a sample of naive CD4+ T cells from PBMCs. Specified subset: naive CD4+ T cells isolated by negative enrichment. The rearrangement uses TRBV7-3 and TRBJ2-2, with TRBD2 identical over 12 bases. The receptor was derived from a human donor in good health. DNA for the CDR3: TGTGCCAGCAGCCCGCCTAGCGGGGGGGACACCGGGGAGCTGTTTTTT. It encodes CASSPPSGGDTGELFF.